The 32 T cell receptor beta chains below were found in one sample sequenced in a study of shared clonotypes between healthy human individuals. CD8 cells regarded as naive lacked CD45RO, were positively chosen for CCR7, and omitted terminally differentiated effector memory CD45RA+ cells. Sequenced by immunoSEQ multiplex PCR; TCRdb stores in-frame clones only, minus some. Here the sample spans about 590,000 clones, roughly 95% being singletons. Sequencing was performed on naive CD8+ T cells sorted from blood. These receptors were collected from a woman younger than 45 in good health.

The chain carries TRBV7-2 and TRBJ2-5, with 9 bases matching TRBD1. V lost 6 bases to trimming and J lost 1 base; unmatched junction nucleotides: 3. Germline V gene data show CDR1 as SGHTA and CDR2 as FQGNSA. The CDR3 spans 14 residues. The CDR3 spells CASRDRGTQETQYF. The CDR3, as DNA: TGTGCCAGCAGGGACAGGGGAACCCAAGAGACCCAGTACTTC.

The rearrangement joins TRBV5-4 to TRBJ1-4; D remains ambiguous. From germline, CDR1 is SGHNT and CDR2 YYREEE (reference sequence). The CDR3 runs to 13 residues. V lost 9 bases and J 4 bases, leaving 13 bases between the germline ends. CDR3 nucleotide sequence: TGTGCCATCCGAGGCGAGTATAATGAAAAACTGTTTTTT. It yields the protein CAIRGEYNEKLFF.

J is TRBJ2-3 and V is TRBV28, with 12 bases fitting TRBD2. Germline V gene lookup returns CDR1 MDHEN and CDR2 SYDVKM. CDR3 size: 15 residues. J gave up 6 bases and V 6 bases, and 7 bases lay outside the gene matches. The CDR3 region has the DNA TGTGCCAGCAGCTACGGGACTAGCGGGTCTGATACGCAGTATTTT. It is translated as CASSYGTSGSDTQYF.

The chain couples TRBV5-1 to TRBJ2-5; the match to TRBD1 covers 7 bases. V lost 5 bases to trimming and J lost 5 bases; unmatched junction nucleotides: 9. The germline V gene has CDR1 SGHRS and CDR2 YFSETQ. The CDR3 extends over 14 amino acids. The CDR3 loop is CASREQGQEETQYF. The CDR3 DNA is TGCGCCAGCAGAGAACAGGGGCAGGAGGAGACCCAGTACTTC.

V usage is TRBV5-5 and J usage is TRBJ2-1, with a weak D call TRBD2 (6 bases). Germline V lookup: CDR1 SGHKS, CDR2 YYEKEE (reference sequence). The V end was cut by 0 bases, the J end by 3 bases, with 10 bases between. The CDR3 spans 15 residues. CDR3 in DNA: TGTGCCAGCAGCTTGGAGGGAGGACGCTACAATGAGCAGTTCTTC. It codes for CASSLEGGRYNEQFF.

J is TRBJ2-5 and V is TRBV21-1; TRBD2 is taken as the D call from the table, unchecked against the DNA. TRBV21-1 is marked as a pseudogene. The CDR3 runs to 17 residues. This CDR3 reads CASSKETSGRPCRTQYF. CDR3 bases: TGTGCCAGCAGCAAAGAGACTAGCGGGAGGCCGTGCCGGACCCAGTACTTC.

This chain connects TRBV4-1 to TRBJ2-2; 11 nucleotides agree with TRBD2. From germline, CDR1 is MGHRA and CDR2 YSYEKL. The CDR3 totals 18 residues. V lost 1 base and J lost 4; bases outside the gene matches: 8. The CDR3 region has the DNA TGCGCCAGCAGCCAAGTCCCGGGACTAGCGGCCCTCACCGGGGAGCTGTTTTTT. Amino acids: CASSQVPGLAALTGELFF.

The chain carries TRBV10-2 and TRBJ2-1; 13 bases fit TRBD2. V shed 4 bases, J shed 6 bases, and the junction held 0 bases outside the gene matches. CDR1 is WSHSY and CDR2 is SAAADI in the germline V gene. The CDR3 length is 14 residues. In DNA form, the CDR3 reads TGCGCCAGCAGTGGACTAGCGGGAGGCAATGAGCAGTTCTTC. The encoded protein is CASSGLAGGNEQFF.

The chain is built from TRBV9 and TRBJ2-7; 9 positions match TRBD2. This CDR3 has 18 residues. V lost 0 bases and J lost 2; bases outside the gene matches: 12. The V gene's germline CDR1 is SGDLS and CDR2 YYNGEE. The CDR3: CASSVAPFDSGRPYEQYF. The CDR3 DNA is TGTGCCAGCAGCGTAGCACCCTTTGATAGCGGGAGACCCTACGAGCAGTACTTC. Drawing the rest from reference TRBV9 and TRBJ2-7, the complete variable domain is DSGVTQTPKHLITATGQRVTLRCSPRSGDLSVYWYQQSLDQGLQFLIQYYNGEERAKGNILERFSAQQFPDLHSELNLSSLELGDSALYFCASSVAPFDSGRPYEQYFGPGTRLTVT.

About this clone: At the DNA level, this CDR3 is encoded by other sequences in the same sample as well. The genes are TRBV27 and TRBJ2-2; TRBD2 is a possible D gene (5 bases). CDR3 length: 14 residues. Germline V CDR1 and CDR2: MNHEY, SMNVEV (reference sequence). The V and J ends lost 2 bases and 5 bases respectively, with 9 bases between them. CDR3: CASSLAGGTGELFF. The CDR3 DNA is TGTGCCAGCAGTTTAGCCGGAGGAACCGGGGAGCTGTTTTTT.

This chain joins TRBV27 and TRBJ2-7; D is ambiguous. The CDR3 contains 14 residues. V was shortened by 2 bases and J by 6 bases, with 14 bases between the two germline ends. CDR1 and CDR2 from the germline V gene are MNHEY and SMNVEV (reference sequence). Here the CDR3 DNA reads TGTGCCAGCAGTTTAATCGGACGCACTGGCGAGCAGTACTTC. Protein product: CASSLIGRTGEQYF.

The V gene is TRBV7-2, the J gene TRBJ2-5; tentatively, D is TRBD1 or TRBD2 (5 bases each). Germline CDR1 SGHTA, CDR2 FQGNSA. The CDR3 consists of 15 residues. Trimming stripped 4 bases from V and 9 bases from J, with 21 bases between. The CDR3 loop is CASSSTGVPRGAQYF. The CDR3 DNA follows: TGTGCCAGCAGCTCAACCGGAGTGCCCCGAGGGGCCCAGTACTTC. Together with reference TRBV7-2 and TRBJ2-5, the CDR3 gives the full variable domain: GAGVSQSPSNKVTEKGKDVELRCDPISGHTALYWYRQSLGQGLEFLIYFQGNSAPDKSGLPSDRFSAERTGGSVSTLTIQRTQQEDSAVYLCASSSTGVPRGAQYFGPGTRLLVL.

The rearrangement links TRBV27 to TRBJ2-3; perhaps TRBD1 as D (6 bases). Between the trimmed V and J ends, which lost 5 bases and 3 bases, there was a span of 12 bases. The germline V gene has CDR1 MNHEY and CDR2 SMNVEV (reference sequence). The CDR3 is 14 amino acids. The CDR3 DNA follows: TGTGCCAGCAGTACTACAGGGTCGACAGATACGCAGTATTTT. It is translated as CASSTTGSTDTQYF.

This chain links TRBV30 with TRBJ2-5; 7 nucleotides match TRBD2. CDR1 is GTSNPN, CDR2 SVGIG, per germline (reference sequence). V lost 0 bases to trimming and J lost 3 bases; unmatched junction nucleotides: 7. The CDR3 runs 15 residues. As DNA, the CDR3 is TGTGCCTGGAGTGTCGGTTGGGGAGGGGAAGAGACCCAGTACTTC. This codes for CAWSVGWGGEETQYF.

In its sample, this clone was seen once. The chain has TRBV9 and TRBJ2-1; D ambiguous. Per the germline V gene, CDR1 is SGDLS and CDR2 is YYNGEE. V shed 4 bases and J shed 5 bases, with 7 bases lying between them. The CDR3 spans 12 residues. The CDR3 sequence is CASSLGHNEQFF. In DNA form, the CDR3 reads TGTGCCAGCAGCCTTGGGCACAATGAGCAGTTCTTC.

The chain links TRBV27 to TRBJ2-7; 7 nucleotides match TRBD1. The trim removed 2 bases at V and 6 bases at J, leaving 10 bases unmatched. CDR1 MNHEY and CDR2 SMNVEV come from the germline V gene (reference sequence). This CDR3 comprises 15 residues. CDR3 region: CASSLLTGAAGEQYF. The CDR3 DNA follows: TGTGCCAGCAGTTTACTTACAGGGGCCGCGGGCGAGCAGTACTTC.

V and J are TRBV9 and TRBJ2-3, with 9 bases fitting TRBD2. After removal of 7 bases from V and 3 bases from J, the junction contained 3 bases not matched to a gene. There are 13 residues in the CDR3. Germline V gene data show CDR1 as SGDLS and CDR2 as YYNGEE. DNA for the CDR3: TGTGCCAGCGGAGCGGGAGGAACAGATACGCAGTATTTT. The encoded protein is CASGAGGTDTQYF.

This chain connects TRBV5-1 to TRBJ2-1; TRBD2 aligns across 7 bases. The CDR3 spans 15 residues. Germline CDR1 and CDR2: SGHRS and YFSETQ. J was trimmed by 9 bases and V by 4 bases; bases with no gene match: 13. CDR3 residues: CASSPPDPGEGEQFF. As DNA, the CDR3 is TGCGCCAGCAGCCCCCCCGACCCGGGGGAGGGTGAGCAGTTCTTC.

This clone has a single count. The rearrangement links TRBV14 to TRBJ2-7, with TRBD1 as a possible D gene (6 bases). The CDR3 consists of 13 residues. Trimming left V 5 bases short and J 7 bases short, with 15 bases between. Germline V CDR1 and CDR2: SGHDN, FVKESK. CDR3 sequence reads: CASSGTIVGEQYF. DNA of the CDR3: TGTGCCAGCAGCGGGACAATCGTAGGTGAGCAGTACTTC.

The chain carries TRBV4-1 and TRBJ1-5; D possibly corresponds to TRBD1 (5 bases). The CDR3 is made up of 15 amino acids. The germline CDR1 and CDR2 sequences are MGHRA and YSYEKL. Trimming removed 3 bases at V and 4 bases at J, with 13 bases between. DNA of the CDR3: TGCGCCAGCAGCCAGGGTGGGGCATATAATCAGCCCCAGCATTTT. This translates into CASSQGGAYNQPQHF.

V is TRBV5-4 and J is TRBJ2-5; 9 positions agree with TRBD2. V trimming: 1 base; J trimming: 5 bases; junction bases outside the gene matches: 3. Germline V gene data show CDR1 as SGHNT and CDR2 as YYREEE (reference sequence). This CDR3 contains 14 residues. The CDR3 nucleotides read TGTGCCAGCAGCTTGACTAGCGGGCTGGAGACCCAGTACTTC. Its translation: CASSLTSGLETQYF.

The CDR3 region has the DNA TGTGCCAGCAGTGAATACGGGCAGTCCGGGGAGACCCAGTACTTC. It encodes CASSEYGQSGETQYF. The gene calls are TRBV25-1 and TRBJ2-5, with D unclear. Germline V gene data show CDR1 as MGHDK and CDR2 as SYGVNS. V dropped 0 bases and J dropped 5 bases, with 13 bases sitting between them. CDR3 length: 15 residues. Using reference TRBV25-1 and TRBJ2-5 for the parts outside the CDR3, the full variable domain is EADIYQTPRYLVIGTGKKITLECSQTMGHDKMYWYQQDPGMELHLIHYSYGVNSTEKGDLSSESTVSRIRTEHFPLTLESARPSHTSQYLCASSEYGQSGETQYFGPGTRLLVL.

This rearrangement joins TRBV6-5 to TRBJ2-7; D is undetermined. This CDR3 is built from 13 residues. In germline, CDR1 is MNHEY, CDR2 SVGAGI. Deletions cut 6 bases from V and 3 bases from J, with 12 bases between. The CDR3: CASSPRRNYEQYF. The CDR3 DNA reads TGTGCCAGCAGCCCTCGACGGAACTACGAGCAGTACTTC.

This chain uses TRBV10-2 with TRBJ2-1; TRBD1 or TRBD2 may be the D gene (7 bases each). With 3 bases removed from V and 10 bases from J, the gap between germline ends came to 22 bases. The germline CDR1 and CDR2 sequences are WSHSY and SAAADI. This CDR3 is 16 amino acids long. CDR3 bases: TGCGCCAGCAGTGACCCCCCAGGGGGGGCCGATGGGGAGCAGTTCTTC. Its translation: CASSDPPGGADGEQFF.

This clone was recorded once. Other DNA sequences from this sample encode an identical CDR3 as well. The genes are TRBV27 and TRBJ2-7, with D possibly being TRBD2 (6 bases). Per germline, CDR1 MNHEY and CDR2 SMNVEV (reference sequence). This CDR3 has 13 residues. The V and J ends lost 6 bases and 4 bases respectively, with 13 bases between them. The CDR3, as DNA: TGTGCCAGCAGGGAGGGAACCGGGTACGAGCAGTACTTC. Protein: CASREGTGYEQYF.

As DNA, the CDR3 is TGTGCCAGCAGCACCCGGGGCCACTCACCCGGGGAGCTGTTTTTT. Its protein is CASSTRGHSPGELFF. This chain links TRBV9 with TRBJ2-2; either TRBD1 or TRBD2 may fit D (5 bases each). With 4 bases removed from V and 6 bases from J, the gap between germline ends came to 16 bases. CDR1 is SGDLS and CDR2 is YYNGEE in the germline V gene. This CDR3 has 15 amino acids.

The chain is built from TRBV18 and TRBJ1-1; D not resolved. The CDR3 is 14 residues long. CDR1 KGHSH and CDR2 LQKENI come from the germline V gene. With 0 bases removed from V and 1 base from J, the gap between germline ends came to 6 bases. The CDR3 DNA is TGTGCCAGCTCACCACCGGCGACGAACACTGAAGCTTTCTTT. It specifies CASSPPATNTEAFF.

J is TRBJ2-5 and V is TRBV28; no definite D call. Trimming cost V 3 bases and J 5 bases, with 10 bases left between them. CDR3 length: 13 residues. Germline CDR1 reads MDHEN; CDR2 reads SYDVKM. The CDR3 nucleotides are TGTGCCAGCAGTTTCGGTCCAGAGGAGACCCAGTACTTC. Translated: CASSFGPEETQYF.

This clone occurred once. V gene TRBV2 combines with J gene TRBJ1-2; TRBD1 might be the D (6 bases). Between the trimmed V and J ends, which lost 4 bases and 3 bases, there was a span of 18 bases. CDR1 and CDR2 from the germline V gene are SNHLY and FYNNEI. This CDR3 spans 16 amino acids. The CDR3 DNA reads TGTGCCAGCAGTGCGAACAGGGTTAATTTGGACTATGGCTACACCTTC. Protein: CASSANRVNLDYGYTF.

J is TRBJ1-2 and V is TRBV5-4, with D possibly being TRBD1 (6 bases). This CDR3 has 14 residues. V lost 1 base to trimming and J lost 8 bases, with 15 bases between them. CDR1 is SGHNT, CDR2 YYREEE, per germline (reference sequence). The CDR3 sequence: CASSLWQGSAGYTF. CDR3 nucleotide sequence: TGTGCCAGCAGCTTGTGGCAGGGGTCTGCCGGCTACACCTTC. Full variable domain (outside the CDR3, taken from reference TRBV5-4 and TRBJ1-2): ETGVTQSPTHLIKTRGQQVTLRCSSQSGHNTVSWYQQALGQGPQFIFQYYREEENGRGNFPPRFSGLQFPNYSSELNVNALELDDSALYLCASSLWQGSAGYTFGSGTRLTVV.

The rearrangement joins TRBV28 to TRBJ2-7; 8 bases are shared with TRBD2. This CDR3 is built from 17 residues. J gave up 4 bases and V 5 bases, and 16 bases lay outside the gene matches. Germline lookup yields CDR1 MDHEN and CDR2 SYDVKM. This chain's CDR3 is CASSSEETGTSRYEQYF. CDR3 DNA: TGTGCCAGCAGTAGCGAGGAAACCGGGACTAGTAGGTACGAGCAGTACTTC.

This clone was counted once. This sequence joins TRBV5-4 and TRBJ2-2, with a tentative D call TRBD2 (6 bases). Per germline, CDR1 SGHNT and CDR2 YYREEE (reference sequence). The V and J ends lost 2 bases and 4 bases respectively, with 9 bases between them. There are 14 residues in the CDR3. The CDR3 DNA reads as TGTGCCAGCAGCTTTGGGGGACTCACCGGGGAGCTGTTTTTT. Translating gives CASSFGGLTGELFF.